This TCR beta chain was captured by sequencing in a study of beta chain features in type 1 diabetes. General study results and limits: Insertions at VDJ junctions were less frequent in type 1 diabetes patients. These patients also deleted more nucleotides at the same junctions. Cells that show high TCR expression could be over-represented by cDNA sequencing.

Germline V CDR1 and CDR2: SGHAT, FQDESV (reference sequence). This CDR3 is built from 13 residues. V lost 1 base to trimming and J lost 5 bases, with 7 bases between them. Comment on this clone: What it binds is not known.

Isolated RNA was reverse transcribed in full, so expressed TCRB transcripts were sequenced. Assay: immunoSEQ multiplex PCR; the TCRdb copy retains only in-frame clones and omits some. Among more than 150,000 clones listed, about an eighth were seen once. Sequences were obtained from central memory CD4+ T cells from blood. The source is a young woman in good health. This rearrangement joins TRBV11-1 to TRBJ2-3; D unresolved. CDR3 DNA sequence: TGTGCCAGCAGCTTAGTAGACATAGATACGCAGTATTTT. This sequence encodes CASSLVDIDTQYF.